The text below deals with one T cell receptor beta chain. Eight separate reactions for every sample produced the cDNA. TCRdb reprocessed the 5' RACE reads and stores each CDR3 protein as one record, lacking DNA. This repertoire includes more than 110,000 distinct CDR3 sequences. Germline CDR1 DFQATT, CDR2 SNEGSKA (reference sequence). This CDR3 contains 13 residues. This record comes from a study of monozygotic twins with inflammatory bowel disease. Sequences were obtained from blood. The V gene is TRBV20-1, the J gene TRBJ1-1. This sequence was found in a human donor with ulcerative colitis or Crohn's disease, or a healthy co-twin of an affected twin (not recorded which). The CDR3 region is CSARPNMNTEAFF.